This TCR beta chain was sequenced during a study of shared clonotypes between healthy human individuals. CDR1 is MNHNS and CDR2 is SASEGT in the germline V gene. V lost 7 bases and J lost 4, with 17 bases in between. CDR3 length: 14 amino acids. Study-wide results and caveats: Among the subsets, naive ones generally showed larger estimated richness than memory ones.

As for this clone: What it recognizes is unknown.

Donors were healthy HIV-negative adults without recent acute infections or vaccinations. Assay used: immunoSEQ multiplex PCR; TCRdb lists only in-frame clones, some missing. The table includes roughly 2.6 million clones, about 92% detected once. The material sequenced was naive CD4+ T cells sorted from blood. Noted subset: CD45RA+ positively selected. This receptor was taken from a young man in good health. The chain joins TRBV6-1 to TRBJ2-7, with TRBD1 as a possible D gene (6 bases). CDR3 in amino acids: CASKSGTPRYEQYF. The CDR3 coding sequence is TGTGCCAGCAAGTCGGGGACACCGCGTTACGAGCAGTACTTC.